These 17 T cell receptor beta chains share one sample of origin, sequenced in a study of T cell responses to AZD1222 COVID-19 vaccine. Data came from immunoSEQ multiplex PCR; TCRdb stores just in-frame clones and leaves some out. The table shows tens of thousands of clones, with more than 75% occurring only once. The sequencing used peripheral blood, collected on day 0 of AZD1222 vaccination. The receptors here all came from an adult in good health.

This clone has only a few counts. The chain recombines TRBV11-2 with TRBJ2-1; 9 bases map to TRBD2. The CDR3 extends over 16 amino acids. The V gene end was trimmed by 5 bases and the J gene end by 6 bases; junction bases not matched to a gene: 11. Germline CDR1 SGHAT, CDR2 FQNNGV. The CDR3 region is CASSGLRREGPNEQFF. CDR3 sequence (DNA): TGTGCCAGCAGCGGCCTCAGGCGGGAGGGGCCCAATGAGCAGTTCTTC.

J is TRBJ2-5 and V is TRBV7-9, with TRBD1 identical over 7 bases. The V gene's germline CDR1 is SEHNR and CDR2 FQNEAQ (reference sequence). J gave up 5 bases and V 7 bases, and 10 bases lay outside the gene matches. The CDR3 is 14 amino acids. The CDR3 nucleotides are TGTGCCAGCACCTATACGACAGGGCCGGAGACCCAGTACTTC. It codes for CASTYTTGPETQYF.

The CDR3 DNA sequence: TGTGCCAGCAGCCTGGGGGTCGACACCGGGGAGCTGTTTTTT. It encodes CASSLGVDTGELFF. The chain is built from TRBV9 and TRBJ2-2; either TRBD1 or TRBD2 may fit D (5 bases each). Deletions cut 4 bases from V and 3 bases from J, with 10 bases between. The length of the CDR3 is 14 residues. The V gene's germline CDR1 is SGDLS and CDR2 YYNGEE. Looking up the rest from reference TRBV9 and TRBJ2-2 gives the full variable domain: DSGVTQTPKHLITATGQRVTLRCSPRSGDLSVYWYQQSLDQGLQFLIQYYNGEERAKGNILERFSAQQFPDLHSELNLSSLELGDSALYFCASSLGVDTGELFFGEGSRLTVL.

The CDR3 is CASSWTVGVLGNTEAFF. The CDR3 region has the DNA TGTGCCAGCAGCTGGACAGTTGGCGTTCTTGGGAACACTGAAGCTTTCTTT. The gene calls are TRBV7-9 and TRBJ1-1; D is perhaps TRBD1 (6 bases). The CDR3 covers 17 residues. V was trimmed by 4 bases and J by 1 base, leaving 19 bases between them. The germline V gene has CDR1 SEHNR and CDR2 FQNEAQ (reference sequence). The entire variable domain, with the rest obtained from reference TRBV7-9 and TRBJ1-1, is as follows: DTGVSQNPRHKITKRGQNVTFRCDPISEHNRLYWYRQTLGQGPEFLTYFQNEAQLEKSRLLSDRFSAERPKGSFSTLEIQRTEQGDSAMYLCASSWTVGVLGNTEAFFGQGTRLTVV.

The chain employs TRBV2 and TRBJ2-7; 8 bases line up with TRBD1. The CDR3 extends over 17 amino acids. From germline, CDR1 is SNHLY and CDR2 FYNNEI. Trimming at V came to 0 bases and at J to 7 bases, leaving 14 bases not matched to a gene. CDR3 residues: CASSEALGGRGRGEQYF. The CDR3 DNA is TGTGCCAGCAGTGAAGCGCTTGGGGGCAGGGGGCGCGGGGAGCAGTACTTC.

This clone came up a few times. The chain employs TRBV7-9 and TRBJ2-3; 8 bases match TRBD2. V shed 5 bases and J 1 base; nucleotides not matched to a gene: 8. In germline, CDR1 is SEHNR, CDR2 FQNEAQ (reference sequence). CDR3 length: 16 amino acids. In DNA, the CDR3 is TGTGCCAGCAGCGCGGAGGTTAGCGGGGGCACAGATACGCAGTATTTT. As protein: CASSAEVSGGTDTQYF.

The V and J genes are TRBV4-3 and TRBJ2-2; possibly TRBD1 for D (7 bases). The CDR3 loop spans 15 amino acids. Germline loops: CDR1 LGHNA, CDR2 YSLEER. Trimming removed 0 bases from V and 4 bases from J, with 9 bases in between. The CDR3 spells CASSQDRGVTGELFF. In nucleotides, the CDR3 is TGCGCCAGCAGCCAAGACAGGGGGGTCACCGGGGAGCTGTTTTTT.

This chain connects TRBV12-3 or TRBV12-4 to TRBJ1-2; D ambiguous. Between the trimmed V and J ends, which lost 4 bases and 4 bases, there was a span of 7 bases. The CDR3 runs to 12 residues. CDR3 amino acids: CASSSSSYGYTF. The CDR3 bases are TGTGCCAGCAGTTCCAGCAGCTATGGCTACACCTTC.

The chain couples TRBV10-2 to TRBJ1-3, with D hard to call. CDR3 length: 13 residues. CDR1 is WSHSY and CDR2 is SAAADI in the germline V gene. V gave up 0 bases and J gave up 4 bases, with 4 bases separating them. The DNA for the CDR3 is TGCGCCAGCAGTGAGTCTCCGGGAAACACCATATATTTT. Translated, it gives CASSESPGNTIYF.

This clone was observed a few times. V and J are TRBV5-4 and TRBJ1-1; D gene uncertain. CDR1 SGHNT and CDR2 YYREEE come from the germline V gene (reference sequence). This CDR3 contains 16 residues. V was trimmed by 2 bases and J by 6 bases, leaving 20 bases between them. CDR3 sequence (DNA): TGTGCCAGCAGCTTTAGTTCGGCGCAGTTAGGATCTGAAGCTTTCTTT. Amino acids: CASSFSSAQLGSEAFF.

V and J are TRBV5-6 and TRBJ1-1, with 7 nucleotides matching TRBD1. V shed 4 bases, J shed 4 bases, and the junction held 7 bases outside the gene matches. CDR1 SGHDT and CDR2 YYEEEE come from the germline V gene. The CDR3 has 14 amino acids. CDR3 nucleotides: TGTGCCAGCAGCCGACAGGGAGTGATCACTGAAGCTTTCTTT. This translates into CASSRQGVITEAFF.

The chain combines TRBV13 with TRBJ2-2, with TRBD2 identical over 8 bases. Germline CDR1 PRHDT, CDR2 FYEKMQ (reference sequence). V was clipped by 8 bases and J by 3 bases; unmatched bases: 5. The CDR3 contains 14 residues. The CDR3 DNA reads as TGTGCCAGCCGAGCGGGAGTATACACCGGGGAGCTGTTTTTT. Translating it yields CASRAGVYTGELFF.

There are a few counts of this clone. The rearrangement links TRBV19 to TRBJ1-1; D is perhaps TRBD1 (5 bases). The CDR3 consists of 15 residues. Germline V gene sequence: CDR1 LNHDA, CDR2 SQIVND (reference sequence). V lost 5 bases and J 9 bases, leaving 22 bases between the germline ends. The CDR3 reads CASSPGITGRGQAFF. The CDR3 coding sequence is TGTGCCAGTAGTCCCGGGATCACAGGTCGTGGACAAGCTTTCTTT. Complete variable domain (other parts from reference TRBV19 and TRBJ1-1): DGGITQSPKYLFRKEGQNVTLSCEQNLNHDAMYWYRQDPGQGLRLIYYSQIVNDFQKGDIAEGYSVSREKKESFPLTVTSAQKNPTAFYLCASSPGITGRGQAFFGQGTRLTVV.

The table lists this clone with a count of one. The rearrangement joins TRBV4-2 to TRBJ2-5, with TRBD1 identical over 9 bases. V was pared by 1 base and J by 5 bases, with 8 bases of the junction left unmatched. The germline CDR1 and CDR2 sequences are LGHNA and YNFKEQ. CDR3 length: 16 residues. CDR3 sequence: CASSQVGQGRGETQYF. The CDR3 coding sequence is TGTGCCAGCAGCCAAGTGGGACAGGGCAGAGGGGAGACCCAGTACTTC.

V gene TRBV29-1 combines with J gene TRBJ1-3; the match to TRBD1 covers 7 bases. This CDR3 contains 13 residues. Trimming cost V 5 bases and J 4 bases; bases outside gene matches: 5. Germline loops: CDR1 SQVTM, CDR2 ANQGSEA. Written as DNA, the CDR3 is TGCAGCGTTTATAAGGGACAGGGAAACACCATATATTTT. It is translated as CSVYKGQGNTIYF. Combining the CDR3 with reference TRBV29-1 and TRBJ1-3 gives the whole variable domain SAVISQKPSRDICQRGTSLTIQCQVDSQVTMMFWYRQQPGQSLTLIATANQGSEATYESGFVIDKFPISRPNLTFSTLTVSNMSPEDSSIYLCSVYKGQGNTIYFGEGSWLTVV.

The chain employs TRBV5-6 and TRBJ1-2; D unresolved. The germline V and J ends were trimmed by 4 bases and 4 bases, with 5 bases remaining between them. The CDR3 runs 11 residues. CDR1 is SGHDT and CDR2 is YYEEEE in the germline V gene. CDR3 coding DNA: TGTGCCAGCAGCCGGGGCTATGGCTACACCTTC. Its protein is CASSRGYGYTF.

The chain is built from TRBV4-2 and TRBJ2-4; D is perhaps TRBD2 (6 bases). This CDR3 comprises 18 residues. V lost 2 bases, J lost 1 base, and 18 bases lay in between. Germline assignment: CDR1 LGHNA and CDR2 YNFKEQ. The DNA for the CDR3 is TGTGCCAGCAGCCAAATAAGTACCGGAGGGCGGGCCAAAAACATTCAGTACTTC. It encodes CASSQISTGGRAKNIQYF.